Listed here are 29 T cell receptor beta chains from one sample, sequenced in a study of blood T cell repertoires in COVID-19. Generated by immunoSEQ multiplex PCR, the TCRdb table keeps only in-frame clones and is missing some. Counted here are more than 95,000 clones, roughly 80% occurring once; the ten biggest clones make up approximately 27%. Input material: peripheral blood. These receptors were obtained from a man aged 60-69 years with acute or convalescent COVID-19.

The chain is built from TRBV6-9 and TRBJ2-2; 13 bases match TRBD2. CDR3 length: 16 residues. Per germline, CDR1 MNHGY and CDR2 SVAAGI. J gave up 5 bases and V 4 bases, and 4 bases lay outside the gene matches. CDR3 protein: CASSLLAGGRTGELFF. CDR3 nucleotides: TGTGCCAGCAGTTTACTAGCGGGAGGGCGAACCGGGGAGCTGTTTTTT.

The genes are TRBV6-5 and TRBJ2-3; TRBD1 aligns across 7 bases. This CDR3 comprises 13 residues. J was trimmed by 7 bases and V by 6 bases; bases with no gene match: 7. The germline CDR1 and CDR2 sequences are MNHEY and SVGAGI. This chain's CDR3 is CASSRQGTYTQYF. Written as DNA, the CDR3 is TGTGCCAGCAGCAGACAGGGCACCTATACGCAGTATTTT.

The chain is built from TRBV29-1 and TRBJ2-1; possible D gene TRBD2, 6 bases. Trimming shortened V by 6 bases and J by 8 bases, and 32 bases separated the two germline ends. The germline gives CDR1 SQVTM, CDR2 ANQGSEA. The CDR3 length is 18 residues. CDR3 in amino acids: CSVPGRMTRGGVYHEQFF. CDR3 in DNA: TGCAGCGTCCCCGGTAGGATGACTAGGGGCGGAGTTTATCATGAGCAGTTCTTC.

V is TRBV27 and J is TRBJ2-1; 7 nucleotides line up with TRBD1. The ends lost 5 bases at V and 7 bases at J; junction bases unmatched: 8. This CDR3 is 14 amino acids long. CDR1 and CDR2 (germline): MNHEY, SMNVEV (reference sequence). The CDR3 coding sequence is TGTGCCAGCAGTATCCAGGGGGTCTGGAATGAGCAGTTCTTC. Translated: CASSIQGVWNEQFF.

In this sample, this clone turned up once. The genes are TRBV15 and TRBJ2-1, with TRBD2 identical over 10 bases. The CDR3 extends over 15 amino acids. Germline V lookup: CDR1 LNHNV, CDR2 YYDKDF (reference sequence). With 3 bases clipped from V and 9 bases from J, the junction kept 8 bases outside the gene matches. CDR3 nucleotides: TGTGCCACCAGCAGGGGTCTAGCGGGAGTTATTGAGCAGTTCTTC. It yields the protein CATSRGLAGVIEQFF.

The chain joins TRBV20-1 to TRBJ2-2; possible D gene TRBD2, 5 bases. Germline V lookup: CDR1 DFQATT, CDR2 SNEGSKA (reference sequence). V lost 3 bases to trimming and J lost 4 bases, with 12 bases between them. This CDR3 has 14 residues. CDR3 DNA: TGCAGTGCTAGTACTGGAGGAAGCACCGGGGAGCTGTTTTTT. This sequence encodes CSASTGGSTGELFF.

V gene TRBV24-1 combines with J gene TRBJ2-3; 7 nucleotides align to TRBD2. V was pared by 7 bases and J by 4 bases, with 16 bases of the junction left unmatched. This CDR3 is built from 17 residues. Germline CDR1 is KGHDR and CDR2 is SFDVKD. CDR3 amino acids: CATRQKGRREAPDTQYF. CDR3 DNA: TGTGCCACCAGGCAGAAAGGGAGACGGGAGGCCCCAGATACGCAGTATTTT.

The chain joins TRBV18 to TRBJ1-1; D is uncertain. Between the trimmed V and J ends, which lost 2 bases and 1 base, there was a span of 8 bases. This CDR3 has 14 amino acids. Germline-derived CDR1 and CDR2 are KGHSH and LQKENI. CDR3 loop: CASSPAGTNTEAFF. The CDR3 DNA sequence: TGTGCCAGCTCACCAGCAGGAACGAACACTGAAGCTTTCTTT.

The chain is built from TRBV6-1 and TRBJ1-6; D gene uncertain. Trimming removed 3 bases at V and 9 bases at J, with 6 bases between. The CDR3 has 12 residues. CDR1 is MNHNS and CDR2 is SASEGT in the germline V gene. The CDR3 loop reads CASSDIRSPLHF. In DNA, the CDR3 is TGTGCCAGCAGTGATATTCGTTCACCCCTCCACTTT.

V is TRBV7-9 and J is TRBJ1-4; perhaps TRBD1 as D (5 bases). The CDR3 is 12 residues long. Trimming took off 7 bases at V and 4 bases at J, with 7 bases between the two ends. The germline V gene encodes CDR1 SEHNR and CDR2 FQNEAQ (reference sequence). CDR3 residues: CASNRINEKLFF. Here the CDR3 DNA reads TGTGCCAGCAACAGGATTAATGAAAAACTGTTTTTT.

J is TRBJ1-5 and V is TRBV15; D may be TRBD1 (6 bases). CDR1 and CDR2 from the germline V gene are LNHNV and YYDKDF (reference sequence). The V and J ends lost 2 bases and 0 bases respectively, with 20 bases between them. This CDR3 is 19 amino acids long. The CDR3 loop reads CATSRTQGTWGYSNQPQHF. Written as DNA, the CDR3 is TGTGCCACCAGCAGAACTCAGGGGACGTGGGGGTATAGCAATCAGCCCCAGCATTTT.

This chain uses TRBV27 with TRBJ1-6; tentatively, D is TRBD1 (5 bases). In germline, CDR1 is MNHEY, CDR2 SMNVEV (reference sequence). The CDR3 runs 15 residues. Trimming removed 7 bases from V and 10 bases from J, with 20 bases in between. In DNA form, the CDR3 reads TGTGCCAGCATGAACCAGGCAGGGTTGAACTCACCCCTCCACTTT. Its protein product is CASMNQAGLNSPLHF.

There are many counts of this clone. The chain carries TRBV11-3 and TRBJ1-1; 8 nucleotides align to TRBD1. This CDR3 region has 15 residues. CDR1 SGHNT and CDR2 YENEEA come from the germline V gene. V shed 6 bases and J 4 bases; nucleotides not matched to a gene: 10. In nucleotides, the CDR3 is TGTGCCAGCAGATATCGGACAGGGCTTGCCACTGAAGCTTTCTTT. It yields the protein CASRYRTGLATEAFF. The full variable domain, in which reference TRBV11-3 and TRBJ1-1 provide the parts outside the CDR3, is EAGVVQSPRYKIIEKKQPVAFWCNPISGHNTLYWYLQNLGQGPELLIRYENEEAVDDSQLPKDRFSAERLKGVDSTLKIQPAELGDSAVYLCASRYRTGLATEAFFGQGTRLTVV.

V gene TRBV2 combines with J gene TRBJ2-1; D possibly corresponds to TRBD1 (5 bases). V dropped 3 bases and J dropped 2 bases, with 8 bases sitting between them. Germline CDR1 reads SNHLY; CDR2 reads FYNNEI. This CDR3 region has 14 residues. Here the CDR3 DNA reads TGTGCCAGCAGTGACAGGGAAACCTACAATGAGCAGTTCTTC. Translated: CASSDRETYNEQFF.

This sequence joins TRBV19 and TRBJ2-4, with TRBD2 matching 10 bases. The V and J ends lost 6 bases and 6 bases, in that order; junction bases with no gene match: 11. Germline CDR1 is LNHDA and CDR2 is SQIVND (reference sequence). This CDR3 region has 16 residues. CDR3 amino acids: CASSYGLAGVGNIQYF. The CDR3 nucleotides are TGTGCCAGTAGCTATGGGCTAGCGGGAGTTGGAAACATTCAGTACTTC. The full variable domain, with the rest looked up from reference TRBV19 and TRBJ2-4, is DGGITQSPKYLFRKEGQNVTLSCEQNLNHDAMYWYRQDPGQGLRLIYYSQIVNDFQKGDIAEGYSVSREKKESFPLTVTSAQKNPTAFYLCASSYGLAGVGNIQYFGAGTRLSVL.

V gene TRBV10-3 combines with J gene TRBJ2-2; D remains unclear. Germline V lookup: CDR1 ENHRY, CDR2 SYGVKD. The germline V and J ends were trimmed by 5 bases and 7 bases, with 8 bases remaining between them. This CDR3 comprises 12 residues. The CDR3 loop reads CAISRVDGELFF. The CDR3 bases are TGTGCCATCAGTCGAGTCGACGGGGAGCTGTTTTTT.

The rearrangement uses TRBV20-1 and TRBJ1-3; maybe TRBD1 (6 bases). Trimming took off 3 bases at V and 2 bases at J, with 11 bases between the two ends. The length of the CDR3 is 14 residues. Germline V gene lookup returns CDR1 DFQATT and CDR2 SNEGSKA (reference sequence). The CDR3 sequence is CSASIQGPGNTIYF. As DNA, the CDR3 is TGCAGTGCTAGTATCCAGGGGCCTGGAAACACCATATATTTT.

This sequence joins TRBV29-1 and TRBJ1-6; 7 bases map to TRBD1. The CDR3 spans 13 residues. CDR1 and CDR2 (germline): SQVTM, ANQGSEA. J lost 10 bases, V lost 5 bases, and 8 bases had no gene match. CDR3 nucleotides: TGCAGCGTTCGAGACAGGGTTGCCTCACCCCTCCACTTT. This codes for CSVRDRVASPLHF.

DNA for the CDR3: TGTGCCAGCAGCAGCGGGGGGGCCAAGGGGAGCAATGAAAAACTGTTTTTT. The encoded protein is CASSSGGAKGSNEKLFF. The rearrangement joins TRBV5-4 to TRBJ1-4; possibly TRBD1 for D (6 bases). The germline CDR1 and CDR2 sequences are SGHNT and YYREEE (reference sequence). Trimming removed 4 bases from V and 5 bases from J, with 21 bases in between. This CDR3 region has 17 residues. Filled out from reference TRBV5-4 and TRBJ1-4, the complete variable domain reads ETGVTQSPTHLIKTRGQQVTLRCSSQSGHNTVSWYQQALGQGPQFIFQYYREEENGRGNFPPRFSGLQFPNYSSELNVNALELDDSALYLCASSSGGAKGSNEKLFFGSGTQLSVL.

The rearrangement uses TRBV7-9 and TRBJ1-4, with 9 bases that match TRBD1. The V and J ends lost 11 bases and 5 bases, in that order; junction bases with no gene match: 6. The CDR3 consists of 13 residues. Germline assignment: CDR1 SEHNR and CDR2 FQNEAQ (reference sequence). The CDR3 protein is CAGTGQGNEKLFF. The CDR3 region has the DNA TGTGCCGGGACAGGGCAGGGGAATGAAAAACTGTTTTTT.

The chain's CDR3 is CASSEAPQGTGNEQYF. The DNA of the CDR3 is TGTGCCAGCAGTGAAGCGCCACAGGGGACGGGGAACGAGCAGTACTTC. The genes are TRBV6-1 and TRBJ2-7; TRBD1 matches at 7 bases. In germline, CDR1 is MNHNS, CDR2 SASEGT. This CDR3 spans 16 amino acids. J gave up 5 bases and V 0 bases, and 10 bases lay outside the gene matches.

This chain connects TRBV5-1 to TRBJ1-3; D is undetermined. There are 14 residues in the CDR3. V was cut by 0 bases and J by 4 bases, with 8 bases left in between. Germline CDR1 SGHRS, CDR2 YFSETQ. CDR3 in amino acids: CASSLGSDGNTIYF. The CDR3 bases are TGCGCCAGCAGCTTGGGCAGCGACGGAAACACCATATATTTT. Looking up the rest from reference TRBV5-1 and TRBJ1-3 gives the full variable domain: KAGVTQTPRYLIKTRGQQVTLSCSPISGHRSVSWYQQTPGQGLQFLFEYFSETQRNKGNFPGRFSGRQFSNSRSEMNVSTLELGDSALYLCASSLGSDGNTIYFGEGSWLTVV.

This clone occurred once. The rearrangement links TRBV5-1 to TRBJ1-2, with D perhaps TRBD1 (6 bases). Germline V gene lookup returns CDR1 SGHRS and CDR2 YFSETQ. V lost 4 bases and J 2 bases, leaving 15 bases between the germline ends. The CDR3 extends over 15 amino acids. CDR3 sequence (DNA): TGCGCCAGCAGCCCGGGACACCCCTACAACTATGGCTACACCTTC. Translating it yields CASSPGHPYNYGYTF. Full variable domain (missing parts from reference TRBV5-1 and TRBJ1-2): KAGVTQTPRYLIKTRGQQVTLSCSPISGHRSVSWYQQTPGQGLQFLFEYFSETQRNKGNFPGRFSGRQFSNSRSEMNVSTLELGDSALYLCASSPGHPYNYGYTFGSGTRLTVV.

This clone was seen ten or more times. At one boundary the junction diverges from the germline segment, which might be a read error. The CDR3 loop is CASTQTGGLFF. The CDR3 region has the DNA TGTGCCAGCACCCAGACAGGGGGGCTGTTTTTT. The V call is TRBV2, the J call TRBJ2-2; 9 bases are a match to TRBD1. Germline assignment: CDR1 SNHLY and CDR2 FYNNEI. The CDR3 has 11 amino acids.

This chain links TRBV7-9 with TRBJ2-1; 8 bases are a match to TRBD2. V dropped 7 bases and J dropped 12; count of bases not matched to a gene: 17. This CDR3 has 15 amino acids. Germline CDR1 SEHNR, CDR2 FQNEAQ (reference sequence). The CDR3 DNA is TGTGCCAGCACCCAACTAGCGGCCACCTCCGTTGGGCAGTTCTTC. Protein sequence: CASTQLAATSVGQFF.

This chain links TRBV28 with TRBJ2-7, with 9 bases matching TRBD1. CDR3 length: 15 amino acids. CDR1 is MDHEN and CDR2 is SYDVKM in the germline V gene. The V gene end was trimmed by 5 bases and the J gene end by 2 bases; junction bases not matched to a gene: 7. The CDR3: CASSPSGQGAYEQYF. CDR3 DNA sequence: TGTGCCAGCAGTCCTTCGGGACAGGGCGCCTACGAGCAGTACTTC.

J is TRBJ1-4 and V is TRBV5-1, with D unclear. The germline gives CDR1 SGHRS, CDR2 YFSETQ. Deletions cut 0 bases from V and 4 bases from J, with 4 bases between. The CDR3 covers 13 residues. CDR3 protein: CASSLDSNEKLFF. CDR3 bases: TGCGCCAGCAGCTTGGACAGTAATGAAAAACTGTTTTTT.

V gene TRBV10-3 combines with J gene TRBJ1-1; D possibly corresponds to TRBD1 (6 bases). The V end was cut by 10 bases, the J end by 1 base, with 13 bases between. Germline-derived CDR1 and CDR2 are ENHRY and SYGVKD. The length of the CDR3 is 13 residues. The CDR3 loop is CATSGTQNTEAFF. CDR3 nucleotide sequence: TGTGCCACTTCCGGGACACAGAACACTGAAGCTTTCTTT.

The chain has TRBV10-2 and TRBJ1-4, with 12 bases aligning to TRBD1. The trim removed 8 bases at V and 8 bases at J, leaving 18 bases unmatched. Germline CDR1 reads WSHSY; CDR2 reads SAAADI. The CDR3 is made up of 18 amino acids. CDR3 coding DNA: TGCGCCAGCGCCCAAAGTCCCGGGACAGGGGGCCGAGAAGAAAAACTGTTTTTT. Encoded protein: CASAQSPGTGGREEKLFF.